The T cell receptor (beta chain) under discussion was sequenced for a study of cytomegalovirus exposure and HLA in healthy donors. This clone was detected a few times. Trimming took off 2 bases at V and 0 bases at J, with 7 bases between the two ends. This CDR3 is 14 amino acids long. Per the germline V gene, CDR1 is MDHEN and CDR2 is SYDVKM. Both 60 Vbeta primers and 13 Jbeta primers went into the PCR. Clones were sequenced by immunoSEQ multiplex PCR, and TCRdb holds only the in-frame ones, with some missing. The data contain around 170,000 clones, over 70% of them seen just once; the ten biggest clones take up roughly 1.4%.

The chain joins TRBV28 to TRBJ1-1, with a weak D call TRBD1 (5 bases). This receptor was obtained from a woman aged 18-35 years in good health and CMV-seronegative. Sequenced input: PBMCs. CDR3 in amino acids: CASSLQGVNTEAFF. The CDR3 region has the DNA TGTGCCAGCAGTTTACAGGGTGTGAACACTGAAGCTTTCTTT.